The rows below give T cell receptor beta chains drawn from one sample of a study of T-cell memory formation after mild COVID-19. TCRdb re-analysed the 5' RACE reads in MiXCR, keeping a single row per CDR3 protein. The repertoire consists of roughly 100,000 distinct CDR3 sequences, with approximately 15% occurring once and the leading ten covering around 28%. The material sequenced was PBMCs or a T cell subset sorted from them (not recorded which). These receptors all stem from an adult woman who had mild COVID-19 (a few samples of this study predate the infection). Cell type and time point are not known. CDR3s include the opening cysteine and the closing phenylalanine or tryptophan. Each record gives: D gene, J gene, V gene, clone size, CDR3 protein, CDR3 DNA. D genes are given only for firm matches. A clone size is listed for some rows: how often the clone was seen (once, few, many), or a class if it is expanded.

D gene: -; J gene: TRBJ2-7; V gene: TRBV4-1; clone size: few; CDR3 protein: CASSPHPRHGPEQYF; CDR3 DNA: TGCGCCAGCAGCCCCCATCCAAGACACGGCCCCGAGCAGTACTTC
D gene: -; J gene: TRBJ2-1; V gene: TRBV7-9; clone size: -; CDR3 protein: CASLSGTGKEEQFF; CDR3 DNA: TGTGCCTCCCTTAGTGGTACCGGGAAAGAGGAGCAGTTCTTC
D gene: -; J gene: TRBJ2-7; V gene: TRBV18; clone size: few; CDR3 protein: CASSHPGQPSEQYF; CDR3 DNA: TGTGCCAGCTCACACCCGGGACAACCGTCCGAGCAGTACTTC
D gene: TRBD2; J gene: TRBJ2-7; V gene: TRBV12-3/TRBV12-4; clone size: few; CDR3 protein: CASSPPGLGTYEQYF; CDR3 DNA: TGTGCCAGCAGTCCGCCCGGACTAGGAACCTACGAGCAGTACTTC
D gene: TRBD1; J gene: TRBJ1-2; V gene: TRBV6-6; clone size: -; CDR3 protein: CASSSTGERNGYTF; CDR3 DNA: TGTGCCAGCAGTTCGACAGGGGAAAGAAATGGCTACACCTTC
D gene: -; J gene: TRBJ2-2; V gene: TRBV27; clone size: -; CDR3 protein: CASSPGPYTGELFF; CDR3 DNA: TGTGCCAGCAGTCCCGGACCATACACCGGGGAGCTGTTTTTT
D gene: -; J gene: TRBJ1-1; V gene: TRBV7-9; clone size: -; CDR3 protein: CASSLHITEAFF; CDR3 DNA: TGTGCCAGCAGCTTACACATCACTGAAGCTTTCTTT
D gene: TRBD1; J gene: TRBJ2-7; V gene: TRBV4-3; clone size: many; CDR3 protein: CASSQDFDRELPYEQYF; CDR3 DNA: TGCGCCAGCAGCCAAGACTTCGACAGGGAGTTACCCTACGAGCAGTACTTC
D gene: -; J gene: TRBJ2-3; V gene: TRBV9; clone size: few; CDR3 protein: CASSVGWELSTDTQYF; CDR3 DNA: TGTGCCAGCAGCGTAGGTTGGGAGCTAAGCACAGATACGCAGTATTTT
D gene: -; J gene: TRBJ1-1; V gene: TRBV4-3; clone size: -; CDR3 protein: CASSLGRGMNTEAFF; CDR3 DNA: TGCGCCAGCAGCCTAGGAAGGGGGATGAACACTGAAGCTTTCTTT
D gene: -; J gene: TRBJ2-1; V gene: TRBV12-3/TRBV12-4; clone size: -; CDR3 protein: CASSPATTEQFF; CDR3 DNA: TGTGCCAGCAGTCCAGCGACTACTGAGCAGTTCTTC
D gene: TRBD2; J gene: TRBJ2-1; V gene: TRBV11-3; clone size: many; CDR3 protein: CASSLVGLGSYNEQFF; CDR3 DNA: TGTGCCAGCAGCTTAGTGGGACTAGGGTCTTACAATGAGCAGTTCTTC
D gene: TRBD2; J gene: TRBJ2-7; V gene: TRBV7-9; clone size: -; CDR3 protein: CASSLYYSGSAHEQYF; CDR3 DNA: TGTGCCAGCAGCTTATACTATAGCGGGAGTGCCCACGAGCAGTACTTC
D gene: TRBD2; J gene: TRBJ2-1; V gene: TRBV12-3/TRBV12-4; clone size: few; CDR3 protein: CASSRSGREGDEQFF; CDR3 DNA: TGTGCCAGCAGCCGTAGCGGGAGGGAAGGCGATGAGCAGTTCTTC
D gene: -; J gene: TRBJ2-3; V gene: TRBV20-1; clone size: few; CDR3 protein: CSASWSRVSTDTQYF; CDR3 DNA: TGCAGTGCCAGCTGGTCGCGGGTGAGCACAGATACGCAGTATTTT
D gene: -; J gene: TRBJ2-7; V gene: TRBV21-1; clone size: few; CDR3 protein: CASSIRLAGTPYEQYF; CDR3 DNA: TGTGCCAGCAGCATACGGCTAGCGGGGACCCCCTACGAGCAGTACTTC
D gene: -; J gene: TRBJ2-3; V gene: TRBV4-3; clone size: few; CDR3 protein: CASSRIRGTDTQYF; CDR3 DNA: TGCGCCAGCAGTCGTATCCGGGGCACAGATACGCAGTATTTT
D gene: TRBD2; J gene: TRBJ2-7; V gene: TRBV4-3; clone size: many; CDR3 protein: CASSQVWASGSTYEQYF; CDR3 DNA: TGCGCCAGCAGCCAAGTGTGGGCTAGCGGGAGTACGTACGAGCAGTACTTC
D gene: TRBD2; J gene: TRBJ2-2; V gene: TRBV6-2/TRBV6-3; clone size: -; CDR3 protein: CASSYLAGVTGELFF; CDR3 DNA: TGTGCCAGCAGTTACTTAGCGGGAGTCACCGGGGAGCTGTTTTTT
D gene: -; J gene: TRBJ2-3; V gene: TRBV29-1; clone size: few; CDR3 protein: CSVGADTQYF; CDR3 DNA: TGCAGCGTTGGGGCAGATACGCAGTATTTT
D gene: TRBD2; J gene: TRBJ2-7; V gene: TRBV13; clone size: -; CDR3 protein: CASTRLYDGLALEQYF; CDR3 DNA: TGTGCCAGCACCCGACTCTACGACGGACTAGCACTCGAGCAGTACTTC
D gene: TRBD2; J gene: TRBJ2-7; V gene: TRBV9; clone size: -; CDR3 protein: CASSVGLAGSSYEQYF; CDR3 DNA: TGTGCCAGCAGCGTAGGGCTAGCGGGAAGCTCCTACGAGCAGTACTTC
D gene: -; J gene: TRBJ2-2; V gene: TRBV7-6; clone size: -; CDR3 protein: CASSLGWGRNTGELFF; CDR3 DNA: TGTGCCAGCAGCTTAGGTTGGGGGAGGAACACCGGGGAGCTGTTTTTT
D gene: -; J gene: TRBJ2-7; V gene: TRBV7-9; clone size: few; CDR3 protein: CASSLPGVEQYF; CDR3 DNA: TGTGCCAGCAGCTTACCAGGGGTAGAGCAGTACTTC
D gene: TRBD2; J gene: TRBJ2-3; V gene: TRBV9; clone size: -; CDR3 protein: CASSPPGGSLLLDTQYF; CDR3 DNA: TGTGCCAGCAGCCCACCCGGCGGGAGCCTTCTTTTAGATACGCAGTATTTT
D gene: -; J gene: TRBJ2-3; V gene: TRBV7-9; clone size: few; CDR3 protein: CASRSPRTTDTQYF; CDR3 DNA: TGTGCCAGCCGGTCCCCAAGGACCACAGATACGCAGTATTTT
D gene: TRBD1; J gene: TRBJ2-6; V gene: TRBV5-6; clone size: few; CDR3 protein: CASSLPGQVGSGANVLTF; CDR3 DNA: TGTGCCAGCAGCTTGCCGGGACAGGTTGGCTCTGGGGCCAACGTCCTGACTTTC
D gene: -; J gene: TRBJ2-1; V gene: TRBV11-3; clone size: -; CDR3 protein: CASSLQTNEQFF; CDR3 DNA: TGTGCCAGCAGCTTACAGACGAACGAGCAGTTCTTC
D gene: -; J gene: TRBJ2-1; V gene: TRBV7-2; clone size: -; CDR3 protein: CASTLGLISSYNEQFF; CDR3 DNA: TGTGCCAGCACCTTGGGCCTCATTAGCTCCTACAATGAGCAGTTCTTC
D gene: TRBD1; J gene: TRBJ1-1; V gene: TRBV9; clone size: -; CDR3 protein: CASSPREDRGQNTEAFF; CDR3 DNA: TGTGCCAGCAGCCCTAGGGAGGACAGGGGACAGAACACTGAAGCTTTCTTT
D gene: TRBD1; J gene: TRBJ2-5; V gene: TRBV24-1; clone size: few; CDR3 protein: CATSDPGQGAGGETQYF; CDR3 DNA: TGTGCCACCAGTGACCCCGGACAGGGGGCGGGCGGAGAGACCCAGTACTTC
D gene: -; J gene: TRBJ2-1; V gene: TRBV7-9; clone size: -; CDR3 protein: CASSPDLGYNEQFF; CDR3 DNA: TGTGCCAGCAGCCCGGACTTAGGTTACAATGAGCAGTTCTTC
D gene: -; J gene: TRBJ1-1; V gene: TRBV12-3/TRBV12-4; clone size: -; CDR3 protein: CASRPSLYLPAEAFF; CDR3 DNA: TGTGCCAGCAGACCAAGCCTATACCTGCCTGCTGAAGCTTTCTTT
D gene: TRBD2; J gene: TRBJ2-3; V gene: TRBV7-2; clone size: many; CDR3 protein: CASSFGTINTDTQYF; CDR3 DNA: TGTGCCAGCAGCTTTGGGACTATCAACACAGATACGCAGTATTTT
D gene: TRBD1; J gene: TRBJ2-1; V gene: TRBV29-1; clone size: -; CDR3 protein: CSVGGRGRYNEQFF; CDR3 DNA: TGCAGCGTTGGGGGCAGGGGGAGATACAATGAGCAGTTCTTC
D gene: TRBD2; J gene: TRBJ2-2; V gene: TRBV5-1; clone size: -; CDR3 protein: CASSSVPGLAGGHTGELFF; CDR3 DNA: TGCGCCAGCAGCTCCGTCCCGGGACTAGCGGGGGGACACACCGGGGAGCTGTTTTTT
D gene: -; J gene: TRBJ2-7; V gene: TRBV29-1; clone size: few; CDR3 protein: CSVMTSGSYEQYF; CDR3 DNA: TGCAGCGTAATGACTAGTGGGTCGTACGAGCAGTACTTC
D gene: -; J gene: TRBJ2-1; V gene: TRBV14; clone size: few; CDR3 protein: CASSQDSPNEQFF; CDR3 DNA: TGTGCCAGCAGCCAAGATAGCCCCAATGAGCAGTTCTTC
D gene: -; J gene: TRBJ2-7; V gene: TRBV7-6; clone size: few; CDR3 protein: CASSLGTRDRQYF; CDR3 DNA: TGTGCCAGCAGCTTAGGGACACGCGACCGGCAGTACTTC